This T cell receptor (beta chain) was captured in a study of preoperative IRX-2 immunotherapy in early breast cancer. Described treatment: preoperative locoregional IRX-2 cytokine immunotherapy. Preoperative locoregional IRX-2 cytokine immunotherapy was tested in the phase Ib source study. Clones were sequenced by immunoSEQ multiplex PCR, and TCRdb holds only the in-frame ones, with some missing. This sample yields roughly 43,000 clones, of which about 95% are seen a single time; around 1.6% belongs to the top ten. CDR1 and CDR2 (germline): ENHRY, SYGVKD. The CDR3 spans 13 residues. V was pared by 8 bases and J by 2 bases, with 3 bases of the junction left unmatched.

The material sequenced was tumor tissue, taken after IRX-2 immunotherapy. This receptor was identified in a human donor with breast cancer. The chain links TRBV10-3 to TRBJ1-1; 9 positions match TRBD1. The CDR3 DNA reads as TGTGCCATCGCGGGACAGGGAAACACTGAAGCTTTCTTT. It encodes CAIAGQGNTEAFF.